This TCR beta chain was retrieved from a study of blood T cell repertoires in COVID-19 (TCRdb year 2020). With regard to the full study: Collaborator samples came from the United States, Italy and Spain and covered acute and convalescent phases of COVID-19. Deeply sampled blood TCRbeta repertoires from subjects exposed to, actively infected with, or recovered from COVID-19 were included in the dataset. A freely available public database, intended as a resource for researchers studying the immune response to SARS-CoV-2, is where the repertoires were released. The material from the prospective study consisted of cDNA or gDNA derived from T cells, B-cell-depleted T cells, or PBMCs. Where HLA class I and class II types were available, the types were taken from metadata supplied by the sample provider, not from assay-based typing. A de-identified subject ID, COVID-19 status, age in years and sex were almost always included in the sample metadata. Samples came from the ongoing ImmuneRACE study (first 160 participants) plus 1,254 subjects from 6 global collaborators. The full study reports these points: The amount of clinical and demographic metadata varied by source and participant and was provided uncurated.

V ends up 5 bases short and J 0 bases short, with an unmatched junction base count of 8. From cysteine to phenylalanine, the CDR3 is 16 amino acids long. Of the read, only the CDR3 DNA is kept; its 48 bases are in frame from base 1. CDR1 and CDR2 were assigned from the germline V gene as SGHTA and FQGNSA. About this clone: It has no known antigen specificity. No base-level quality is on record; no much larger clone is a single base apart.

In the prospective study, participants were roughly 18 to 95 years old, resided in approximately 22 geographic areas of the United States, and were enrolled through a virtual design. Cohort assignment in the prospective study relied on participant-reported clinical history from a screening survey and a study questionnaire. For ImmuneRACE Cohort 3, a participant was defined as recovered based on two consecutive negative NP/OP PCR tests, clearance by a healthcare professional, or resolution of symptoms. Mobile phlebotomists in the prospective study collected whole blood, serum and a nasopharyngeal or oropharyngeal swab from every participant. Prospective study participants could optionally give additional blood draws and questionnaires over a roughly two-month period. Blood samples from the prospective study were shipped frozen or at room temperature prior to DNA extraction. TCRbeta CDR3 regions were amplified from genomic DNA by means of the immunoSEQ Assay, a bias-controlled multiplex PCR. From the authors' description of their analysis: Within the assay, amplification of reference gene primers was used to estimate how many nucleated cells each sample contained. Sequence reads were collapsed and filtered to measure the absolute abundance of every unique TCRbeta CDR3 rearrangement. For each sample, productive Simpson clonality was calculated as the square root of Simpson's diversity index across productive rearrangements. TCRdb provides this immuneACCESS table in a form limited to in-frame rearrangements. Some clones are lacking; in checked studies, under half of them reflect an unresolved V gene, and why the rest are absent is not known. From that table come the V and J calls and clone size; the DNA was used to work out D and trimming. This sample has approximately 240,000 clones in its table, and around 90% of those were observed once. Approximately 2% of the sample is held by the ten biggest clonotypes.

The sequence was collected from a woman under 30 who had recovered from COVID-19. Sequencing was carried out using PBMCs or T cells enriched from blood (not recorded which). The rearranged segments are TRBV7-2 and TRBJ2-7; 9 of the junction bases match TRBD1. The CDR3 reads CASSRGGTGSSYEQYF. The nucleotide sequence reads as follows: TGTGCCAGCAGCCGCGGAGGGACAGGGAGCTCCTACGAGCAGTACTTC. With the rest looked up from the reference TRBV7-2 and TRBJ2-7 genes rather than sequenced, the full variable domain is GAGVSQSPSNKVTEKGKDVELRCDPISGHTALYWYRQSLGQGLEFLIYFQGNSAPDKSGLPSDRFSAERTGGSVSTLTIQRTQQEDSAVYLCASSRGGTGSSYEQYFGPGTRLTVT.